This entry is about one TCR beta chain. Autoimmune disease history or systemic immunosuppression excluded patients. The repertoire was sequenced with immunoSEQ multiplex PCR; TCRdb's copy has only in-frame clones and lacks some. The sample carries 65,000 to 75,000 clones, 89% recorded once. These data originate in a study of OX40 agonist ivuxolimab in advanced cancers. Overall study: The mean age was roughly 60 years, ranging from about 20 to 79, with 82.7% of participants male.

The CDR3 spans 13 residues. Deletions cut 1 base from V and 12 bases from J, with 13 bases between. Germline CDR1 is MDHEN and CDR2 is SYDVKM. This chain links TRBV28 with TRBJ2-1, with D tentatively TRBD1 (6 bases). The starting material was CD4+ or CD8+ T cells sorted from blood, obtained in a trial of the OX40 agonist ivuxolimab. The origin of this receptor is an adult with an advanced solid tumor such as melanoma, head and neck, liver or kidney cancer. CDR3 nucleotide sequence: TGTGCCAGCAGTTTATCGGCCGGGACAAGGCAGTTCTTC. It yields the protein CASSLSAGTRQFF.